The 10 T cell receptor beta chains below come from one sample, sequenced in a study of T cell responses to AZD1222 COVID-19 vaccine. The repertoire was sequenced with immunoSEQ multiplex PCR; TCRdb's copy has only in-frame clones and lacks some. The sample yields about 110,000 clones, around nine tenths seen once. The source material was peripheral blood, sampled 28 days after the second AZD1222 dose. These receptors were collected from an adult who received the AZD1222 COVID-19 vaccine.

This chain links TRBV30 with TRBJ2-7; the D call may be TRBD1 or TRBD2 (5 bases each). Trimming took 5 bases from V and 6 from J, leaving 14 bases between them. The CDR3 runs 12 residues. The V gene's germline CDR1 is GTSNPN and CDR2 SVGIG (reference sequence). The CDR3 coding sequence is TGTGCCTGGGGGGATGGGGGTCGCGAGCAGTACTTC. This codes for CAWGDGGREQYF.

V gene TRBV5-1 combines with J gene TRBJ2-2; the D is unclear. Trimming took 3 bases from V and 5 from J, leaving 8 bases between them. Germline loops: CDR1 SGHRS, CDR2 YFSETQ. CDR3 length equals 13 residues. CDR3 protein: CASSWTSTGELFF. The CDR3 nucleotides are TGCGCCAGCAGCTGGACGAGTACCGGGGAGCTGTTTTTT. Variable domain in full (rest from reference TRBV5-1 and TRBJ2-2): KAGVTQTPRYLIKTRGQQVTLSCSPISGHRSVSWYQQTPGQGLQFLFEYFSETQRNKGNFPGRFSGRQFSNSRSEMNVSTLELGDSALYLCASSWTSTGELFFGEGSRLTVL.

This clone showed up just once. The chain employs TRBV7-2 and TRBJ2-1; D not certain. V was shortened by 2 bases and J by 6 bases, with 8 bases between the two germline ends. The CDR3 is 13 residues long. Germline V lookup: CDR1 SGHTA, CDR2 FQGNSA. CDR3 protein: CASSLWVSNEQFF. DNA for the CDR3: TGTGCCAGCAGCTTATGGGTATCCAATGAGCAGTTCTTC.

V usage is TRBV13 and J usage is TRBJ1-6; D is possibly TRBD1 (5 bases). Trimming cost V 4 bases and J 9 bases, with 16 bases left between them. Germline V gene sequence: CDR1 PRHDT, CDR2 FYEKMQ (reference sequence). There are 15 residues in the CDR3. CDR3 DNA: TGTGCCAGCAGCTCGGTCGGGCAGAGGGGTTCACCCCTCCACTTT. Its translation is CASSSVGQRGSPLHF.

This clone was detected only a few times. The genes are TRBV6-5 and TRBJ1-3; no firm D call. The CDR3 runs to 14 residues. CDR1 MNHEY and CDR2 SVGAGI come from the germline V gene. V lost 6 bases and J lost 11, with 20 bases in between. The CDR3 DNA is TGTGCCAGCAGGGATCCCTCCCCGGCGGGCCCCATATATTTT. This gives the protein CASRDPSPAGPIYF.

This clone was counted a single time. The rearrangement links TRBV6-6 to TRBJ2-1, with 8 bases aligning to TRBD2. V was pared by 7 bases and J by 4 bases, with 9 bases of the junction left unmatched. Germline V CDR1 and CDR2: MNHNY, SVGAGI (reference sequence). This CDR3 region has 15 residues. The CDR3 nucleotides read TGTGCCAGCACCCCTTTAGCGGGGCATTACAATGAGCAGTTCTTC. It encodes CASTPLAGHYNEQFF.

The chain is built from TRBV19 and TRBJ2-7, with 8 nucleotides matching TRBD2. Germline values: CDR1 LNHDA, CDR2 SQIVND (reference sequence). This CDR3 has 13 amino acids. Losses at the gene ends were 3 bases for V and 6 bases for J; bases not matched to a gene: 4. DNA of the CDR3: TGTGCCAGTAGTATTGTCCTAGCGGGCGAGCAGTACTTC. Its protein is CASSIVLAGEQYF.

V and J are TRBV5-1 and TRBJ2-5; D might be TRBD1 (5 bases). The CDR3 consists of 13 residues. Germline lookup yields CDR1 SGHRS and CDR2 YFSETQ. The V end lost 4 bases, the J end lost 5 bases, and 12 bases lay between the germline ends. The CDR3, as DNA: TGCGCCAGCAGCCAAGATCCAGGGGAGACCCAGTACTTC. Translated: CASSQDPGETQYF.

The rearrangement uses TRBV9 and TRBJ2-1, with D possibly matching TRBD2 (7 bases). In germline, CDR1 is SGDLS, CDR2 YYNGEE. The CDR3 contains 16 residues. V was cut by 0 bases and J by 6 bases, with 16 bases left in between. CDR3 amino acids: CASSVGGGGRFNEQFF. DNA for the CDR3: TGTGCCAGCAGCGTAGGGGGAGGGGGACGCTTCAATGAGCAGTTCTTC.

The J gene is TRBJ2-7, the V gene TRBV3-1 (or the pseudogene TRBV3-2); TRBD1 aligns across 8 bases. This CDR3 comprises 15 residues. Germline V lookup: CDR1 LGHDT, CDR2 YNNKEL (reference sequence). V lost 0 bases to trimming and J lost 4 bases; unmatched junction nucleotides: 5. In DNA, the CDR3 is TGTGCCAGCAGCCAAGATCCGGGACAGGCATACGAGCAGTACTTC. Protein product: CASSQDPGQAYEQYF.